This T cell receptor (beta chain) was recovered during a study of T cell changes during pregnancy in multiple sclerosis. Germline loops: CDR1 SGHRS, CDR2 YFSETQ. The CDR3 runs 13 residues. V lost 2 bases and J 5 bases, leaving 10 bases between the germline ends. Here immunoSEQ multiplex PCR was the method, and the copy in TCRdb shows in-frame clones only, minus some. This sample carries 60,000 or so clones, roughly 88% of them seen once, and the ten largest clones take less than 2.5%. The rearrangement joins TRBV5-1 to TRBJ2-5; the D gene is possibly TRBD2 (5 bases). The receptor comes from a female donor in good health, enrolled as a control in a pregnancy study. The sequencing used peripheral blood, collected in the second trimester of pregnancy. CDR3 loop: CASSFPGGETQYF. The CDR3 DNA follows: TGCGCCAGCAGCTTTCCGGGCGGGGAGACCCAGTACTTC. The variable domain in full, completed from reference TRBV5-1 and TRBJ2-5, reads KAGVTQTPRYLIKTRGQQVTLSCSPISGHRSVSWYQQTPGQGLQFLFEYFSETQRNKGNFPGRFSGRQFSNSRSEMNVSTLELGDSALYLCASSFPGGETQYFGPGTRLLVL.